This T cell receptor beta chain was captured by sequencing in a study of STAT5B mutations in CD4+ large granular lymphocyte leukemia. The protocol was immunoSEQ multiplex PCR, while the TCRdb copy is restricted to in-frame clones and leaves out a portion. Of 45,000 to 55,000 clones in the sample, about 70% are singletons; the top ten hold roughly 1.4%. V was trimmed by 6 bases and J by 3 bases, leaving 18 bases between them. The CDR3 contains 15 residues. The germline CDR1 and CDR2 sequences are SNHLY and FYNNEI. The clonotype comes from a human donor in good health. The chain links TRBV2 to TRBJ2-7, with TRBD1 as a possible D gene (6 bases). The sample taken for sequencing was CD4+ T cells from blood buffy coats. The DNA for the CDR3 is TGTGCCAGCAGACTAGACCGGGACACCCTCTACGAGCAGTACTTC. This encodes CASRLDRDTLYEQYF.